This T cell receptor (beta chain) was documented in a study of response to subunit inactivated influenza vaccine (dated by TCRdb to the late 2010s). At the level of the whole study: Deep quantitative T cell receptor repertoire profiling was used in the study to track responses to a trivalent subunit inactivated influenza vaccine.

Library creation used RT-PCR. TCRdb lists the instrument as Illumina HiSeq 2500. Using fastp trimming at Q25 and MiXCR clonotype assembly, TCRdb reanalyzed the public sequencing data and kept in-frame beta chains. Identical CDR3 protein sequences are pooled into one entry, listed with their most common genes and DNA. Across this sample there are about 780,000 distinct CDR3 sequences, with around a sixth seen only once. Roughly a tenth of the sample is held by the ten biggest clonotypes. The CDR3 spans 19 residues, from the cysteine through the phenylalanine. Only the CDR3 DNA stays, 57 bases, in frame from base 1. Here is what the overall study found, with its caveats: According to the authors, only a limited number of new T cells may be recruited by each seasonal influenza vaccination.

As concerns this clonotype: Its binding antigen is unknown. Base qualities are not at hand, and no much larger clone is one base apart.

This sequence uses TRBV21-1 and TRBJ2-7; TRBD1, the table's D call, was not compared with the DNA. TRBV21-1 is a listed pseudogene. The specimen was PBMCs from blood, collected about 5 days after vaccination. The sequence was collected from a man aged 50 to 60 who received an inactivated influenza vaccine. Donor details come from another sample of the same person, matched by shared clones. The bases are TGTGCCAGCAGCAAAGGAAACGATGGCTCAATCCCCTTCTCCTACGAGCAGTACTTC. This yields the protein CASSKGNDGSIPFSYEQYF.